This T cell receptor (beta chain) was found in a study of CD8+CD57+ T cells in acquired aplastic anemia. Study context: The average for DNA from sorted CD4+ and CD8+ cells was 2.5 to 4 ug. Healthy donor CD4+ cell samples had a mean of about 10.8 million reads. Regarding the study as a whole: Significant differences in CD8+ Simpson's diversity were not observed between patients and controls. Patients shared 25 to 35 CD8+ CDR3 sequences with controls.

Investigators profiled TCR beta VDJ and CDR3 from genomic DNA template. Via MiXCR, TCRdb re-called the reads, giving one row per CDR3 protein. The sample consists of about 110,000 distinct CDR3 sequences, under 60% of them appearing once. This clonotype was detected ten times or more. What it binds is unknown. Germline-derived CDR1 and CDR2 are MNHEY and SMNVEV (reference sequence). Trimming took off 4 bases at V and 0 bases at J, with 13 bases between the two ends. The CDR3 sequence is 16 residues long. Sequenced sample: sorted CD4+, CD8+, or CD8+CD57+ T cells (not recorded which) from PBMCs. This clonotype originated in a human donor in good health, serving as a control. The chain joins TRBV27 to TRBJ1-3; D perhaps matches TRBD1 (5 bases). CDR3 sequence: CASSSEAGNSGNTIYF. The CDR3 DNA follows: TGTGCCAGCAGTTCCGAAGCAGGGAACTCTGGAAACACCATATATTTT.